A single sample is the source of the 19 T cell receptor beta chains below, sequenced in a study of blood T cells in healthy people across ages. With a J-beta primer mix and a sample-barcoded 5' primer, a second PCR ran about 6 to 11 cycles. TCRdb re-called the 5' RACE reads through MiXCR, storing one row per CDR3 protein. Of over 700,000 distinct CDR3 sequences in the sample, roughly 25% were seen once. This same sample was also taken into another study, of T cells of mothers and their children.

What was sequenced was blood. The receptors were gathered from a boy younger than 18 in good health.

This clonotype was observed at least ten times. The chain employs TRBV7-2 and TRBJ2-3, with D uncertain. The CDR3 extends over 12 amino acids. V lost 5 bases, J lost 2 bases, and 5 bases lay in between. Germline CDR1 reads SGHTA; CDR2 reads FQGNSA. CDR3 residues: CASSTNTDTQYF. The CDR3 bases are TGTGCCAGCAGCACGAACACAGATACGCAGTATTTT. The full variable domain, in which reference TRBV7-2 and TRBJ2-3 provide the parts outside the CDR3, is GAGVSQSPSNKVTEKGKDVELRCDPISGHTALYWYRQSLGQGLEFLIYFQGNSAPDKSGLPSDRFSAERTGGSVSTLTIQRTQQEDSAVYLCASSTNTDTQYFGPGTRLTVL.

The chain has TRBV14 and TRBJ2-1, with 7 bases that match TRBD2. There are 15 residues in the CDR3. V lost 2 bases, J lost 0 bases, and 1 base stayed unmatched. The germline V gene encodes CDR1 SGHDN and CDR2 FVKESK. The CDR3 DNA follows: TGTGCCAGCAGCCAACTAGCGGACTCCTACAATGAGCAGTTCTTC. As protein: CASSQLADSYNEQFF.

V and J are TRBV5-1 and TRBJ2-7, with D possibly called TRBD1 or TRBD2 (6 bases each). Deletions cut 4 bases from V and 3 bases from J, with 14 bases between. Germline V gives CDR1 SGHRS, CDR2 YFSETQ. This CDR3 comprises 14 residues. In DNA, the CDR3 is TGCGCCAGCAGCCTAGAGGGGGGAGACTACGAGCAGTACTTC. It codes for CASSLEGGDYEQYF.

This chain uses TRBV6-6 with TRBJ1-4; D is ambiguous. V lost 8 bases and J 9 bases, leaving 22 bases between the germline ends. Per germline, CDR1 MNHNY and CDR2 SVGAGI (reference sequence). CDR3 length: 15 residues. The CDR3 reads CASHSIAVEEKKLFF. The CDR3 DNA sequence: TGTGCCAGCCACTCGATCGCAGTGGAGGAGAAAAAACTGTTTTTT.

The chain carries TRBV5-1 and TRBJ2-1; 11 bases align to TRBD1. The CDR3 consists of 17 residues. Germline-derived CDR1 and CDR2 are SGHRS and YFSETQ. Germline trimming cut 4 bases from V and 9 bases from J; bases unmatched to any gene: 15. DNA for the CDR3: TGCGCCAGCAGCATTACGACCCGGGGACAGGGGGTCAGTGAGCAGTTCTTC. The encoded protein is CASSITTRGQGVSEQFF.

This clonotype was seen only a few times. The chain couples TRBV12-3 or TRBV12-4 to TRBJ1-5, with 10 nucleotides matching TRBD1. The CDR3 covers 15 residues. J was trimmed by 7 bases and V by 5 bases; bases with no gene match: 8. In DNA, the CDR3 is TGTGCCAGCAGTCCCCCGGGACAGGGGAGCCAGCCCCAGCATTTT. It codes for CASSPPGQGSQPQHF.

The chain couples TRBV28 to TRBJ2-7, with D perhaps TRBD2 (5 bases). CDR3 size: 13 residues. The germline CDR1 and CDR2 sequences are MDHEN and SYDVKM. The V end was cut by 6 bases, the J end by 5 bases, with 14 bases between. Here the CDR3 reads CASRDSGPHEQYF. The CDR3 coding sequence is TGTGCCAGCAGGGACTCCGGGCCGCACGAGCAGTACTTC.

J is TRBJ2-7 and V is TRBV29-1; 11 nucleotides agree with TRBD2. J lost 7 bases, V lost 1 base, and 3 bases had no gene match. CDR1 SQVTM and CDR2 ANQGSEA come from the germline V gene. This CDR3 has 13 amino acids. CDR3 in DNA: TGCAGCGTTGAAGGTCTAGCGGGAGGTGAGCAGTACTTC. This gives the protein CSVEGLAGGEQYF.

This rearrangement joins TRBV20-1 to TRBJ2-7; D perhaps matches TRBD2 (6 bases). V lost 3 bases and J 4 bases, leaving 16 bases between the germline ends. From germline, CDR1 is DFQATT and CDR2 SNEGSKA (reference sequence). The CDR3 totals 14 residues. CDR3 sequence: CSASKGTLQYEQYF. The CDR3 region has the DNA TGCAGTGCTAGCAAAGGGACTCTCCAGTACGAGCAGTACTTC.

This clonotype was found a few times. The chain joins TRBV5-1 to TRBJ2-3; D perhaps matches TRBD2 (6 bases). Between the trimmed V and J ends, which lost 4 bases and 4 bases, there was a span of 10 bases. The germline V gene encodes CDR1 SGHRS and CDR2 YFSETQ. The CDR3 totals 13 residues. This CDR3 reads CASSGGYSDTQYF. The CDR3 bases are TGCGCCAGCAGCGGAGGGTATTCAGATACGCAGTATTTT.

This clonotype has just a few counts. V gene TRBV28 combines with J gene TRBJ2-1; D ambiguous. Trimming pared 4 bases from V and 1 base from J, leaving 14 bases between. The CDR3 runs to 16 residues. Germline loops: CDR1 MDHEN, CDR2 SYDVKM. The CDR3 region is CASSSLLPGSYNEQFF. DNA for the CDR3: TGTGCCAGCAGTTCCCTCCTCCCTGGGTCCTACAATGAGCAGTTCTTC. Full variable domain (rest looked up from reference TRBV28 and TRBJ2-1): DVKVTQSSRYLVKRTGEKVFLECVQDMDHENMFWYRQDPGLGLRLIYFSYDVKMKEKGDIPEGYSVSREKKERFSLILESASTNQTSMYLCASSSLLPGSYNEQFFGPGTRLTVL.

Here the CDR3 reads CASSLLARDYEQYF. Written as DNA, the CDR3 is TGTGCCAGCAGTTTGTTAGCCAGGGACTACGAGCAGTACTTC. The V and J genes are TRBV12-3 or TRBV12-4 and TRBJ2-7; TRBD1 is a possible D gene (5 bases). The CDR3 length is 14 residues. V dropped 3 bases and J dropped 3 bases, with 12 bases sitting between them.

V gene TRBV14 combines with J gene TRBJ2-1; a possible D gene is TRBD2 (6 bases). The J call may be in error: the DNA end matches TRBJ2-5 better. In germline, CDR1 is SGHDN, CDR2 FVKESK. CDR3 length: 14 residues. CDR3 in DNA: TGTGCCAGCAGCCAGGGGGGAGGCCCCAGGGCCCAGTACTTC. Translated, it gives CASSQGGGPRAQYF.

The chain couples TRBV7-2 to TRBJ1-5, with D possibly TRBD1 on 5 matching bases. CDR1 is SGHTA, CDR2 FQGNSA, per germline. Trimming cost V 1 base and J 3 bases, with 10 bases left between them. The CDR3 is 15 amino acids. Here the CDR3 DNA reads TGTGCCAGCAGCTTAGGAAGACAGACCAATCAGCCCCAGCATTTT. This sequence encodes CASSLGRQTNQPQHF.

This clonotype has a handful of counts. The rearrangement links TRBV7-9 to TRBJ1-4, with D hard to call. The V gene's germline CDR1 is SEHNR and CDR2 FQNEAQ (reference sequence). The CDR3 length is 16 residues. V was pared by 2 bases and J by 5 bases, with 15 bases between. Written as DNA, the CDR3 is TGTGCCAGCAGCTTATTGGAATGGGATCCGAATGAAAAACTGTTTTTT. This encodes CASSLLEWDPNEKLFF.

This clonotype came up a few times. This chain links TRBV2 with TRBJ2-7; the D is unclear. CDR3 length equals 13 residues. With 5 bases removed from V and 7 bases from J, the gap between germline ends came to 15 bases. The germline gives CDR1 SNHLY, CDR2 FYNNEI. The CDR3 bases are TGTGCCAGCAGTACGACGGTTGTTGGGGAGCAGTACTTC. Residues: CASSTTVVGEQYF. Drawing the rest from reference TRBV2 and TRBJ2-7, the complete variable domain is EPEVTQTPSHQVTQMGQEVILRCVPISNHLYFYWYRQILGQKVEFLVSFYNNEISEKSEIFDDQFSVERPDGSNFTLKIRSTKLEDSAMYFCASSTTVVGEQYFGPGTRLTVT.

Only one count was recorded for this clonotype. The chain employs TRBV3-1 and TRBJ2-1; 11 bases align to TRBD2. Germline V lookup: CDR1 LGHDT, CDR2 YNNKEL (reference sequence). V shed 4 bases and J 6 bases; nucleotides not matched to a gene: 8. The CDR3 contains 16 residues. For the CDR3, the DNA is TGTGCCAGCAGCCCAGGACTAGCGGGTATTGGCAATGAGCAGTTCTTC. Amino acids: CASSPGLAGIGNEQFF.

To note about this clonotype: An end of the junction differs from the germline gene, which may be a read error. The chain couples TRBV9 to TRBJ2-5; D may be TRBD1 or TRBD2 (5 bases each). The J call may be mistaken, given a closer DNA end match to TRBJ2-1. The germline V gene has CDR1 SGDLS and CDR2 YYNGEE. This CDR3 is built from 15 residues. The CDR3 bases are TGTACCAGCAGCGTAGTGGGGGAGTCGGGGAATGAGCAGTTCTTC. The encoded protein is CTSSVVGESGNEQFF.

This clonotype has a handful of counts. The junction does not match germline at one end; this may be a read error. The chain carries TRBV5-1 and TRBJ2-3; TRBD2 matches 11 bases. The V gene's germline CDR1 is SGHRS and CDR2 YFSETQ. CDR3 length equals 17 residues. The CDR3 loop reads CASSLSIVAGGPDTQYF. The CDR3 nucleotides are TGCGCTAGCAGCTTGTCTATTGTAGCGGGAGGGCCAGATACGCAGTATTTT.